What follows are 18 T cell receptor beta chains derived from one specimen sequenced in a study of CD8 T cells in ankylosing spondylitis. TCRdb used MiXCR to reprocess the 5' RACE reads, holding one entry per CDR3 protein. There are 200,000 to 250,000 distinct CDR3 sequences in the sample; about 10% occur only once, and 6% to 8.5% lies in the top ten. The specimen sequenced was blood, either unsorted or a sorted T cell fraction (not recorded which). These receptors were collected from a male donor with ankylosing spondylitis or in good health (not recorded which).

This clonotype was counted many times. The chain has TRBV5-1 and TRBJ2-3; 14 bases match TRBD2. The V and J ends lost 4 bases and 2 bases, in that order; junction bases with no gene match: 6. Germline V CDR1 and CDR2: SGHRS, YFSETQ. The CDR3 has 17 amino acids. CDR3: CASSEGLAGGYTDTQYF. In DNA form, the CDR3 reads TGCGCCAGCAGCGAAGGACTAGCGGGAGGTTACACAGATACGCAGTATTTT.

This clonotype has at least ten counts. The chain is built from TRBV7-8 and TRBJ1-6, with D unclear. The CDR3 extends over 14 amino acids. Germline V CDR1 and CDR2: SGHVS, FQNEAQ. V was trimmed by 4 bases and J by 6 bases, leaving 10 bases between them. The chain's CDR3 is CASSSPQANSPLHF. The DNA for the CDR3 is TGTGCCAGCAGCTCCCCCCAAGCTAATTCACCCCTCCACTTT.

The chain couples TRBV7-9 to TRBJ1-1; D unresolved. V was shortened by 4 bases and J by 1 base, with 7 bases between the two germline ends. The germline V gene has CDR1 SEHNR and CDR2 FQNEAQ (reference sequence). This CDR3 has 13 residues. Written as DNA, the CDR3 is TGTGCCAGCAGCTGGAACAGGAACACTGAAGCTTTCTTT. It encodes CASSWNRNTEAFF.

There are many counts of this clonotype. The chain links TRBV20-1 to TRBJ2-7; 9 bases are shared with TRBD2. The CDR3 runs to 14 residues. Germline CDR1 and CDR2: DFQATT and SNEGSKA (reference sequence). V was pared by 3 bases and J by 4 bases, with 7 bases of the junction left unmatched. For the CDR3, the DNA is TGCAGTGCTAGCCCTGCGGGGGGGCCTTACGAGCAGTACTTC. It codes for CSASPAGGPYEQYF.

This clonotype was observed a handful of times. This chain uses TRBV29-1 with TRBJ2-5, with TRBD2 matching 7 bases. The CDR3 totals 14 residues. V gave up 4 bases and J gave up 5 bases; unmatched junction bases: 10. The V gene's germline CDR1 is SQVTM and CDR2 ANQGSEA. For the CDR3, the DNA is TGCAGCGTTGTTCCAGCGGGGCTAGGGGAGACCCAGTACTTC. As protein: CSVVPAGLGETQYF. Filled out from reference TRBV29-1 and TRBJ2-5, the complete variable domain reads SAVISQKPSRDICQRGTSLTIQCQVDSQVTMMFWYRQQPGQSLTLIATANQGSEATYESGFVIDKFPISRPNLTFSTLTVSNMSPEDSSIYLCSVVPAGLGETQYFGPGTRLLVL.

This clonotype has a single count. The J gene is TRBJ1-1, the V gene TRBV5-1; tentative D call: TRBD1 (6 bases). Germline V gene data show CDR1 as SGHRS and CDR2 as YFSETQ. The CDR3 runs to 15 residues. Trimming removed 3 bases at V and 0 bases at J, with 12 bases between. The CDR3, as DNA: TGCGCCAGCAGCTCCCAGACAGGCTTGAACACTGAAGCTTTCTTT. Residues: CASSSQTGLNTEAFF.

This clonotype was found many times. The chain links TRBV24-1 to TRBJ2-7, with a weak D call TRBD1 (5 bases). Germline CDR1 is KGHDR and CDR2 is SFDVKD. Deletions cut 8 bases from V and 5 bases from J, with 24 bases between. The CDR3 totals 16 residues. The DNA for the CDR3 is TGTGCCACCATCATACTCCAGGGTCCGGGTCTCGACGAGCAGTACTTC. Translation gives CATIILQGPGLDEQYF.

In its sample, this clonotype was seen a few times. This chain links TRBV2 with TRBJ2-7; tentatively, D is TRBD1 (6 bases). The ends were cut back, 2 bases at V and 4 bases at J, with 6 bases in the middle. From germline, CDR1 is SNHLY and CDR2 FYNNEI. This CDR3 has 12 amino acids. The CDR3 loop reads CASSEQGYEQYF. The DNA of the CDR3 is TGTGCCAGCAGTGAACAGGGGTACGAGCAGTACTTC.

The sample holds a few counts of this clonotype. V gene TRBV19 combines with J gene TRBJ2-2; no reliable D call. Germline CDR1 and CDR2: LNHDA and SQIVND (reference sequence). V was trimmed by 9 bases and J by 3 bases, leaving 20 bases between them. The CDR3 loop spans 16 amino acids. The CDR3 DNA reads TGTGCCAGCCGAAATCATCCCGGGCCGCACACCGGGGAGCTGTTTTTT. Translated, it gives CASRNHPGPHTGELFF.

Ten or more counts support this clonotype. J is TRBJ2-1 and V is TRBV9; unclear D gene. V lost 3 bases to trimming and J lost 9 bases, with 10 bases between them. The CDR3 covers 12 residues. In germline, CDR1 is SGDLS, CDR2 YYNGEE. DNA for the CDR3: TGTGCCAGCAGCGGGCGCGGTTCTGAGCAGTTCTTC. This translates into CASSGRGSEQFF.

This clonotype was observed at least ten times. This chain joins TRBV6-1 and TRBJ1-2; TRBD1 aligns across 8 bases. This CDR3 has 13 amino acids. Germline CDR1 MNHNS, CDR2 SASEGT. Trimming took 6 bases from V and 3 from J; bases not matched to a gene: 3. CDR3 loop: CASSPDRDYGYTF. CDR3 coding DNA: TGTGCCAGCAGCCCGGACAGGGACTATGGCTACACCTTC.

The chain has TRBV4-2 and TRBJ1-1, with 8 positions matching TRBD1. The germline gives CDR1 LGHNA, CDR2 YNFKEQ. This CDR3 contains 14 residues. V lost 0 bases and J lost 5; bases outside the gene matches: 2. The CDR3 loop reads CASSQDRTGTEAFF. The CDR3 DNA reads TGTGCCAGCAGCCAAGATAGGACAGGGACTGAAGCTTTCTTT.

This clonotype was seen at least ten times. The genes are TRBV12-3 or TRBV12-4 and TRBJ1-6, with 7 bases fitting TRBD1. The V segment lost 5 bases and the J segment 8 bases; nucleotides outside the gene matches: 9. This CDR3 has 15 residues. The CDR3 DNA is TGTGCCAGCAGTCCCACACTTACAGGGGATTCACCCCTCCACTTT. This sequence encodes CASSPTLTGDSPLHF.

This clonotype was seen many times. The chain has TRBV10-3 and TRBJ1-1; TRBD1 matches at 8 bases. This CDR3 region has 13 residues. Unmatched junction bases numbered 5, after V lost 10 bases and J lost 1 base. Per the germline V gene, CDR1 is ENHRY and CDR2 is SYGVKD. This CDR3 is CATRGQGNTEAFF. The CDR3 DNA is TGTGCCACCAGAGGACAGGGGAACACTGAAGCTTTCTTT.

This clonotype was detected ten times or more. The chain uses TRBV5-5 and TRBJ1-1; tentative D call: TRBD1 (5 bases). Looked up from germline, CDR1 is SGHKS and CDR2 is YYEKEE (reference sequence). The CDR3 loop spans 16 amino acids. Trimming took 3 bases from V and 0 from J, leaving 15 bases between them. The CDR3 spells CASSWGVGPLNTEAFF. In DNA, the CDR3 is TGTGCCAGCAGCTGGGGGGTGGGACCCTTGAACACTGAAGCTTTCTTT.

The V and J genes are TRBV3-1 and TRBJ2-1, with TRBD2 identical over 7 bases. The CDR3 runs 15 residues. After removal of 2 bases from V and 2 bases from J, the junction contained 3 bases not matched to a gene. Germline V CDR1 and CDR2: LGHDT, YNNKEL (reference sequence). In DNA form, the CDR3 reads TGTGCCAGCAGCCAAATGGCGGGGGCCTACAATGAGCAGTTCTTC. It codes for CASSQMAGAYNEQFF.

This clonotype has a count of ten or more. The J gene is TRBJ2-1, the V gene TRBV6-5; TRBD2 agrees at 8 bases. The trim removed 6 bases at V and 15 bases at J, leaving 7 bases unmatched. Germline lookup yields CDR1 MNHEY and CDR2 SVGAGI. The CDR3 has 11 residues. The CDR3: CASREQRELFF. The CDR3 DNA reads TGTGCCAGCAGAGAACAGCGGGAGTTGTTCTTC.

This clonotype was seen at least ten times. The V call is TRBV20-1, the J call TRBJ2-2, with 12 bases aligning to TRBD2. V gave up 0 bases and J gave up 3 bases; unmatched junction bases: 5. This CDR3 spans 17 amino acids. CDR1 DFQATT and CDR2 SNEGSKA come from the germline V gene (reference sequence). As DNA, the CDR3 is TGCAGTGCTAGAGATTCCGCTAGCGGGGGGGACACCGGGGAGCTGTTTTTT. Protein product: CSARDSASGGDTGELFF.